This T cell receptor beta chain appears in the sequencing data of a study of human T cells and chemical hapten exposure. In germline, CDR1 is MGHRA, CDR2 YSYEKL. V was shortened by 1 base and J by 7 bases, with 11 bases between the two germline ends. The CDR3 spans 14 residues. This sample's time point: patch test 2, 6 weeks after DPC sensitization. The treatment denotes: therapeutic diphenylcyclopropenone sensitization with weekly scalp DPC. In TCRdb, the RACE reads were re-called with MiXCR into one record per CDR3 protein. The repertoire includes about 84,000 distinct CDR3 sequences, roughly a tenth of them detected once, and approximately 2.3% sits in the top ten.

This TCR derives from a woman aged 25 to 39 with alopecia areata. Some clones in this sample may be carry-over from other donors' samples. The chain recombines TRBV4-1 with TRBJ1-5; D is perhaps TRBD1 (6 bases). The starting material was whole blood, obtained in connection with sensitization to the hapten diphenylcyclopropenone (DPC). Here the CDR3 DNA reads TGCGCCAGCAGCCAAGTAACAGGGAACCAGCCCCAGCATTTT. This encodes CASSQVTGNQPQHF.